Given below is one T cell receptor (beta chain) in context. The target antigen is unknown. The record originates from a study of T cell responses to AZD1222 COVID-19 vaccine. The CDR3 covers 14 residues. With 0 bases removed from V and 4 bases from J, the gap between germline ends came to 9 bases. The germline gives CDR1 SGHRS, CDR2 YFSETQ. Study-wide results and caveats: Females outnumbered males among donors, who were mostly white British; clonal diversity was possibly underestimated.

TCRdb's table, derived via immunoSEQ multiplex PCR, lists solely in-frame clones and lacks some. The table records 140,000 to 150,000 clones, more than 90% of them present only once. The material was peripheral blood, obtained on day 0 of AZD1222 vaccination. The chain carries TRBV5-1 and TRBJ2-3; either TRBD1 or TRBD2 may supply D (5 bases each). This receptor was taken from an adult in good health. CDR3 sequence: CASSLAQGADTQYF. CDR3 sequence (DNA): TGCGCCAGCAGCTTGGCGCAGGGAGCAGATACGCAGTATTTT.